The 31 T cell receptor beta chains given below trace back to one sample, sequenced in a study of T cell repertoires in cytomegalovirus infection. Antigens for these TCRs are unknown. TCRdb recomputed calls from the reads with MiXCR, one row per CDR3 protein. This table holds roughly 990,000 distinct CDR3 sequences, around 30% found once. The sequenced sample was cultured CD8+ T cells from PBMCs, obtained from culture after CMV antigen stimulation. The receptor source for this set is a human donor in good health (CMV status not recorded). Some clones in this sample may be carry-over from other donors' samples.

This clonotype was recorded a few times. V is TRBV5-6 and J is TRBJ1-2; D gene unclear. The CDR3 runs 16 residues. V was clipped by 2 bases and J by 1 base, with 15 bases between them. Germline CDR1 and CDR2: SGHDT and YYEEEE. Here the CDR3 reads CASSFEPGFINYGYTF. The CDR3 DNA is TGTGCCAGCAGCTTTGAACCGGGCTTCATTAACTATGGCTACACCTTC.

J is TRBJ2-5 and V is TRBV5-8, with a tentative D call TRBD2 (6 bases). Looked up from germline, CDR1 is SGHTS and CDR2 is YDEGEE. The CDR3 is 16 amino acids. V dropped 4 bases and J dropped 6 bases, with 22 bases sitting between them. CDR3 DNA: TGTGCCAGCAGCCCCCGGGACTCCTCTTTAAAAAAGACCCAGTACTTC. The encoded protein is CASSPRDSSLKKTQYF.

The table lists this clonotype with a few counts. The chain joins TRBV5-1 to TRBJ2-1; tentatively, D is TRBD2 (7 bases). The ends were cut back, 4 bases at V and 2 bases at J, with 13 bases in the middle. Per germline, CDR1 SGHRS and CDR2 YFSETQ. The CDR3 spans 15 residues. The CDR3 here is CASSRGAGTYNEQFF. The CDR3 bases are TGCGCCAGCAGCCGGGGGGCAGGAACCTACAATGAGCAGTTCTTC.

This clonotype was counted only a few times. This chain joins TRBV27 and TRBJ2-1, with 11 bases identical to TRBD2. CDR1 is MNHEY and CDR2 is SMNVEV in the germline V gene (reference sequence). V shed 2 bases and J 3 bases; nucleotides not matched to a gene: 6. This CDR3 is built from 17 residues. CDR3 protein: CASSLPSSGGFYNEQFF. The CDR3 bases are TGTGCCAGCAGTTTACCCTCTAGCGGGGGGTTCTACAATGAGCAGTTCTTC.

In its sample, this clonotype was seen a few times. The genes are TRBV5-4 and TRBJ2-4; 8 bases match TRBD2. CDR1 and CDR2 from the germline V gene are SGHNT and YYREEE (reference sequence). V was pared by 2 bases and J by 2 bases, with 9 bases of the junction left unmatched. The length of the CDR3 is 17 residues. CDR3 protein: CASSLKTGGPTKNIQYF. The CDR3, as DNA: TGTGCCAGCAGCTTAAAGACGGGGGGGCCGACCAAAAACATTCAGTACTTC.

The genes are TRBV7-3 and TRBJ2-6; 9 positions match TRBD2. Germline V gives CDR1 SGHTA, CDR2 FQGTGA. V lost 3 bases and J lost 2; bases outside the gene matches: 5. The CDR3 extends over 17 amino acids. This CDR3 is CASSFPGLAAGANVLTF. The DNA for the CDR3 is TGTGCCAGCAGCTTTCCGGGACTAGCTGCTGGGGCCAACGTCCTGACTTTC. Together with reference TRBV7-3 and TRBJ2-6, the CDR3 gives the full variable domain: GAGVSQTPSNKVTEKGKYVELRCDPISGHTALYWYRQSLGQGPEFLIYFQGTGAADDSGLPNDRFFAVRPEGSVSTLKIQRTERGDSAVYLCASSFPGLAAGANVLTFGAGSRLTVL.

The chain combines TRBV19 with TRBJ1-2; the match to TRBD1 covers 9 bases. CDR1 is LNHDA and CDR2 is SQIVND in the germline V gene (reference sequence). The CDR3 covers 16 residues. V dropped 4 bases and J dropped 9; count of bases not matched to a gene: 15. The CDR3 DNA reads TGTGCCAGTAGTAGAATCCCGGGACAGGGTTTTCCGCGCTACACCTTC. Amino acid sequence: CASSRIPGQGFPRYTF.

The gene calls are TRBV28 and TRBJ2-3; D gene ambiguous. The CDR3 has 13 amino acids. Between the trimmed V and J ends, which lost 10 bases and 4 bases, there was a span of 15 bases. The germline V gene has CDR1 MDHEN and CDR2 SYDVKM. The CDR3 DNA reads as TGTGCCACCATTCGACCAGAGGCAGATACGCAGTATTTT. Translated: CATIRPEADTQYF.

This sequence joins TRBV6-1 and TRBJ1-3; D ambiguous. Trimming shortened V by 4 bases and J by 4 bases, and 20 bases separated the two germline ends. The CDR3 totals 17 residues. The germline V gene encodes CDR1 MNHNS and CDR2 SASEGT. CDR3 nucleotide sequence: TGTGCCAGCAGTGGTACCGGAGGACGTAAACTGGGAAACACCATATATTTT. Translation: CASSGTGGRKLGNTIYF.

This clonotype was detected many times. This chain joins TRBV7-2 and TRBJ2-5, with D perhaps matching TRBD1 or TRBD2 (5 bases each). From germline, CDR1 is SGHTA and CDR2 FQGNSA. The CDR3 is 17 residues long. Trimming took 2 bases from V and 3 from J, leaving 19 bases between them. As DNA, the CDR3 is TGTGCCAGCAGCTTACTGGGACGGTTTATTGGCGAAGAGACCCAGTACTTC. Translated, it gives CASSLLGRFIGEETQYF.

The chain couples TRBV19 to TRBJ2-1, with D possibly called TRBD1 or TRBD2 (5 bases each). The CDR3 loop spans 14 amino acids. Per the germline V gene, CDR1 is LNHDA and CDR2 is SQIVND (reference sequence). V was shortened by 7 bases and J by 7 bases, with 17 bases between the two germline ends. CDR3 protein: CASNTGAPGNEQFF. CDR3 in DNA: TGTGCCAGTAATACCGGGGCCCCAGGGAATGAGCAGTTCTTC.

Written as DNA, the CDR3 is TGTGCCAGCAGTTCGATCGGGACAGGGGTTACCGGGGAGCTGTTTTTT. Its protein is CASSSIGTGVTGELFF. The rearrangement uses TRBV5-6 and TRBJ2-2, with 10 bases matching TRBD1. This CDR3 region has 16 residues. Germline V gene sequence: CDR1 SGHDT, CDR2 YYEEEE. The ends lost 5 bases at V and 5 bases at J; junction bases unmatched: 9.

The gene calls are TRBV7-6 and TRBJ1-1, with TRBD1 as a possible D gene (6 bases). Between the trimmed V and J ends, which lost 5 bases and 4 bases, there was a span of 11 bases. Per germline, CDR1 SGHVS and CDR2 FNYEAQ. The CDR3 length is 13 residues. The CDR3 DNA reads as TGTGCCAGCAGCCACAAAGGGGGCACTGAAGCTTTCTTT. It codes for CASSHKGGTEAFF.

The chain employs TRBV7-6 and TRBJ2-3; the match to TRBD2 covers 12 bases. Losses at the gene ends were 5 bases for V and 5 bases for J; bases not matched to a gene: 11. The CDR3 has 17 amino acids. Germline V gives CDR1 SGHVS, CDR2 FNYEAQ. The CDR3 loop is CASSPRTSGAALDTQYF. In DNA form, the CDR3 reads TGTGCCAGCAGCCCGAGGACTAGCGGGGCGGCCTTAGATACGCAGTATTTT.

This clonotype has ten or more counts. The gene calls are TRBV7-2 and TRBJ2-3; 9 bases are shared with TRBD2. The V gene end was trimmed by 5 bases and the J gene end by 4 bases; junction bases not matched to a gene: 10. CDR3 length: 16 residues. Germline values: CDR1 SGHTA, CDR2 FQGNSA. This CDR3 reads CASSPPKGLASDTQYF. The CDR3 region has the DNA TGTGCCAGCAGCCCCCCCAAAGGACTAGCGTCAGATACGCAGTATTTT.

A word on this clonotype: Germline is not matched at one junction end, which may reflect a read error. The V call is TRBV6-2 or TRBV6-3, the J call TRBJ1-1; no clear D gene. The germline gives CDR1 MNHEY, CDR2 SVGEGT. CDR3 size: 14 residues. For the CDR3, the DNA is TGTGCCAGCAGTTACGTAGTAGATGAACTCGGGAGACTCTTT. This codes for CASSYVVDELGRLF.

The rearrangement links TRBV5-1 to TRBJ2-2, with D unresolved. Trimming removed 8 bases from V and 1 base from J, with 12 bases in between. Germline CDR1 is SGHRS and CDR2 is YFSETQ. The CDR3 length is 14 residues. CDR3 nucleotide sequence: TGCGCCAGTTCTCGGTGGGGGAACACCGGGGAGCTGTTTTTT. Translation gives CASSRWGNTGELFF. Looking up the rest from reference TRBV5-1 and TRBJ2-2 gives the full variable domain: KAGVTQTPRYLIKTRGQQVTLSCSPISGHRSVSWYQQTPGQGLQFLFEYFSETQRNKGNFPGRFSGRQFSNSRSEMNVSTLELGDSALYLCASSRWGNTGELFFGEGSRLTVL.

The genes are TRBV4-1 and TRBJ2-7; 7 bases are shared with TRBD1. CDR3 size: 15 residues. V shed 0 bases and J 5 bases; nucleotides not matched to a gene: 7. Germline CDR1 is MGHRA and CDR2 is YSYEKL. CDR3 protein: CASSQEAQGGNEQYV. DNA of the CDR3: TGCGCCAGCAGCCAAGAGGCCCAAGGGGGCAACGAGCAGTACGTC.

This clonotype was counted a few times. The chain employs TRBV19 and TRBJ2-3; D may be TRBD2 (7 bases). CDR1 LNHDA and CDR2 SQIVND come from the germline V gene (reference sequence). Deletions cut 2 bases from V and 6 bases from J, with 21 bases between. This CDR3 region has 17 residues. The CDR3 sequence is CASSITWRGGPTDTQYF. The CDR3 nucleotides are TGTGCCAGTAGTATAACGTGGCGCGGGGGCCCGACGGATACGCAGTATTTT.

The chain combines TRBV6-6 with TRBJ2-3; D unresolved. Germline assignment: CDR1 MNHNY and CDR2 SVGAGI (reference sequence). This CDR3 is built from 15 residues. With 2 bases removed from V and 2 bases from J, the gap between germline ends came to 11 bases. The CDR3 reads CASSYGAEPTDTQYF. The CDR3 DNA reads TGTGCCAGCAGTTACGGTGCGGAGCCCACAGATACGCAGTATTTT.

The J gene is TRBJ2-7, the V gene TRBV27; 8 bases align to TRBD2. Germline lookup yields CDR1 MNHEY and CDR2 SMNVEV (reference sequence). The length of the CDR3 is 15 residues. V shed 2 bases, J shed 3 bases, and the junction held 6 bases outside the gene matches. The CDR3 sequence is CASSLRAAGVYEQYF. For the CDR3, the DNA is TGTGCCAGCAGTTTAAGGGCAGCGGGGGTCTACGAGCAGTACTTC.

The genes are TRBV13 and TRBJ2-7, with 7 bases that match TRBD2. The CDR3 is made up of 16 amino acids. Germline assignment: CDR1 PRHDT and CDR2 FYEKMQ (reference sequence). V lost 5 bases, J lost 0 bases, and 10 bases stayed unmatched. CDR3 bases: TGTGCCAGCAGCCTCCCGTCTAGCGGCAGCTCCTACGAGCAGTACTTC. Its protein is CASSLPSSGSSYEQYF.

A note on this clonotype: Because it lacks the conserved phenylalanine or tryptophan at the end, this CDR3 is likely a read error. The V call is TRBV27, the J call TRBJ1-1; the D is unclear. The CDR3 length is 14 residues. The V end was cut by 3 bases, the J end by 1 base, with 9 bases between. Germline CDR1 and CDR2: MNHEY and SMNVEV (reference sequence). In DNA, the CDR3 is TGTGCCAGCAGTTTTAACAGAAGGAACACTGAAGCTTTCTTA. This codes for CASSFNRRNTEAFL.

V is TRBV4-1 and J is TRBJ2-2; the D is unclear. Trimming left V 0 bases short and J 2 bases short, with 13 bases between. Germline CDR1 reads MGHRA; CDR2 reads YSYEKL. The CDR3 sequence is 17 residues long. This CDR3 reads CASSQDPDQINTGELFF. The DNA of the CDR3 is TGCGCCAGCAGCCAAGATCCGGACCAAATTAACACCGGGGAGCTGTTTTTT.

This clonotype was observed many times. This CDR3 is CASSREETQYF. CDR3 bases: TGTGCCAGCAGCCGGGAAGAGACCCAGTACTTC. This chain connects TRBV12-3 or TRBV12-4 to TRBJ2-5; no reliable D call. The CDR3 length is 11 residues. Trimming removed 6 bases from V and 3 bases from J, with 5 bases in between.

This clonotype occurred a few times. The chain couples TRBV7-6 to TRBJ2-7; D possibly uses TRBD1 or TRBD2 (5 bases each). Trimming stripped 4 bases from V and 4 bases from J, with 23 bases between. This CDR3 contains 17 residues. Germline CDR1 reads SGHVS; CDR2 reads FNYEAQ. The CDR3 DNA reads TGTGCCAGCAGCTATGTATCGGGTGGGACCAATGGGTACGAGCAGTACGTC. It yields the protein CASSYVSGGTNGYEQYV.

This clonotype has only a few counts. J is TRBJ1-2 and V is TRBV2, with TRBD1 as a possible D gene (5 bases). Germline V gives CDR1 SNHLY, CDR2 FYNNEI. CDR3 size: 12 residues. The V end lost 9 bases, the J end lost 3 bases, and 11 bases lay between the germline ends. In nucleotides, the CDR3 is TGTGCCAGTGTCGACAGATACTATGGCTACACCTTC. It is translated as CASVDRYYGYTF.

The chain uses TRBV29-1 and TRBJ2-5, with 9 bases aligning to TRBD2. Germline values: CDR1 SQVTM, CDR2 ANQGSEA. This CDR3 is 13 amino acids long. V dropped 1 base and J dropped 5; count of bases not matched to a gene: 2. Here the CDR3 reads CSVEGTSVETQYF. CDR3 nucleotides: TGCAGCGTTGAAGGGACTAGCGTCGAGACCCAGTACTTC.

The CDR3 reads CASSYSLTLNTEAFF. CDR3 DNA: TGTGCCAGCAGTTACTCCCTAACACTGAACACTGAAGCTTTCTTT. This chain links TRBV6-6 with TRBJ1-1, with D hard to call. The CDR3 contains 15 residues. The germline V gene encodes CDR1 MNHNY and CDR2 SVGAGI (reference sequence). V was cut by 0 bases and J by 0 bases, with 8 bases left in between.

Here the CDR3 DNA reads TGTGCCAGCAGTTCCGGCCTGGGGGTGAACACTGAAGCTTTCTTT. This translates into CASSSGLGVNTEAFF. The chain links TRBV27 to TRBJ1-1, with a weak D call TRBD1 (5 bases). V lost 4 bases and J lost 0, with 12 bases in between. The V gene's germline CDR1 is MNHEY and CDR2 SMNVEV (reference sequence). The CDR3 totals 15 residues.

A few counts support this clonotype. The rearrangement uses TRBV2 and TRBJ2-3, with 14 positions matching TRBD2. V was clipped by 9 bases and J by 0 bases; unmatched bases: 17. The CDR3 runs 20 residues. The germline gives CDR1 SNHLY, CDR2 FYNNEI. The CDR3 loop reads CASPAHPGTSGGESTDTQYF. In nucleotides, the CDR3 is TGTGCCAGTCCCGCCCACCCCGGGACTAGCGGGGGAGAGAGCACAGATACGCAGTATTTT.